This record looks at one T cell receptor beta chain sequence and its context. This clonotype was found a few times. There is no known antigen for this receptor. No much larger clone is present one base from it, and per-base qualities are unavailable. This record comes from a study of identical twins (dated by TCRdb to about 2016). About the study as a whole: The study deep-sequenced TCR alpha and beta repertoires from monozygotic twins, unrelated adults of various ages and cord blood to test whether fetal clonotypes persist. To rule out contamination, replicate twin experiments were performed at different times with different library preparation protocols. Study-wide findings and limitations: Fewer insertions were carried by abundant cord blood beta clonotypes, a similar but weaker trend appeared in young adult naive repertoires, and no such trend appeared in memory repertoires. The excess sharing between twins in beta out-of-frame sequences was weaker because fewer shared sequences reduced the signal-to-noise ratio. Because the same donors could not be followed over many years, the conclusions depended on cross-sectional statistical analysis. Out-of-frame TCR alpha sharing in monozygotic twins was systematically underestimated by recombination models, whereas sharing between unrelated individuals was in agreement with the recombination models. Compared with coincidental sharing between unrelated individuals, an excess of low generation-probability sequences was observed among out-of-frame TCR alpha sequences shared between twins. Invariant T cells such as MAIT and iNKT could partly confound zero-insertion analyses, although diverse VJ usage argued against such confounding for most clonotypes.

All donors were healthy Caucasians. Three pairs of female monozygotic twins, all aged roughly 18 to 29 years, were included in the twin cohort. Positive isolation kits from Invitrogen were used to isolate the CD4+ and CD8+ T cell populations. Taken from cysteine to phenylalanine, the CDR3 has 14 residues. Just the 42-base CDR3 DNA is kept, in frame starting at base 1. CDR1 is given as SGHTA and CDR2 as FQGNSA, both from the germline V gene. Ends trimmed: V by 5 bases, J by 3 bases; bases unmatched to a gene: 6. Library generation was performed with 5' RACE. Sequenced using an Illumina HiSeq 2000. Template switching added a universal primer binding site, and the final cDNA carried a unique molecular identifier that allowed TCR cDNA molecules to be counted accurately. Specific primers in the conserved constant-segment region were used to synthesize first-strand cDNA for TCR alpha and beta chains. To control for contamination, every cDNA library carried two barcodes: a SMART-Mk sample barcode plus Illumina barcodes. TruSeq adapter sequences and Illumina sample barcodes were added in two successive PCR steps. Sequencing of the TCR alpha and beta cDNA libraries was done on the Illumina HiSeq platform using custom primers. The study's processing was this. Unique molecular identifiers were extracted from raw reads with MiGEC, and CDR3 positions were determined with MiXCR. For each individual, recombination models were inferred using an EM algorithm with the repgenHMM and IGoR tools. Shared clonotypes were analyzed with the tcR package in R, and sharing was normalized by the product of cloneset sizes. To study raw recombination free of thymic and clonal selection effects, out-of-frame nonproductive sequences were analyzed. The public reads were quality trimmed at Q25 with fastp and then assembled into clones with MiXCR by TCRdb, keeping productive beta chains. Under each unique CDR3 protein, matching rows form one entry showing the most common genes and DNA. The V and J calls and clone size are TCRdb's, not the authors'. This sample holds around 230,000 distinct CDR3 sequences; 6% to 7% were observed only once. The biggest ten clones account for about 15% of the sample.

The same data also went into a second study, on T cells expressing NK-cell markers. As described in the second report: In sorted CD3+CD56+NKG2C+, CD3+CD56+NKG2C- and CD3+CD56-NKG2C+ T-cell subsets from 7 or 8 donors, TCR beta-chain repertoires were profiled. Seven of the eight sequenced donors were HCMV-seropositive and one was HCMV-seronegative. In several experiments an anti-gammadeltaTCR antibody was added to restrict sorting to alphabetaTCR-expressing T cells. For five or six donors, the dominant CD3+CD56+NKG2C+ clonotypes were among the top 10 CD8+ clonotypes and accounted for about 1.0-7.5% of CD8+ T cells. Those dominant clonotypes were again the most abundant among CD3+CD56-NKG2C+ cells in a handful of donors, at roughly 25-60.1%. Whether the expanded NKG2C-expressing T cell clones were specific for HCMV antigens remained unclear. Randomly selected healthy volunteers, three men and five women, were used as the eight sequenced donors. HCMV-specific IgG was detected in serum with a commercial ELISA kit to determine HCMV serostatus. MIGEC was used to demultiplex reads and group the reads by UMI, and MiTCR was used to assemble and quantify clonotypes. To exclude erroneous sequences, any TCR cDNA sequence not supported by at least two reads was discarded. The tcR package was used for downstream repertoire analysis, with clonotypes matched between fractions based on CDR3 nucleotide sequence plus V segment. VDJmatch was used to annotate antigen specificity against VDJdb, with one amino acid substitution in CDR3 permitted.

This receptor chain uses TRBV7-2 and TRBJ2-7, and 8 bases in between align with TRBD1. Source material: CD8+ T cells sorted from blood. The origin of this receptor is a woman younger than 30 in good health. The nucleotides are TGTGCCAGCAGCCCCCGGGACAGGAACTACGAGCAGTACTTC. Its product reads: CASSPRDRNYEQYF.